This T cell receptor beta chain is drawn from a study of T cell repertoires and HLA-DP antigens. V lost 3 bases, J lost 2 bases, and 8 bases lay in between. This CDR3 contains 13 residues. Germline CDR1 is SGDLS and CDR2 is YYNGEE. Only in-frame clones appear in the TCRdb table, and some are missing; sequencing was by immunoSEQ multiplex PCR. The sample has about 73,000 clones, around three quarters seen once. As regards this clone: Antigen unknown.

The origin of this receptor is a man aged 60 to 75 in good health and CMV-seronegative. Sample: CD4+ T cells from PBMCs. This chain joins TRBV9 and TRBJ1-2; D unresolved. In nucleotides, the CDR3 is TGTGCCAGCAGCGAGGACGGAAACTATGGCTACACCTTC. This sequence encodes CASSEDGNYGYTF.